These 28 T cell receptor beta chains were all obtained from the same sample, sequenced in a study of graft-versus-host responses after intestinal transplantation. Their antigen targets remain unknown. Profiled with immunoSEQ multiplex PCR; TCRdb holds only in-frame clones, not every one. The table lists some 90,000 clones, roughly nine tenths of them singletons, with around 0.1% in the top ten. The sequenced sample was unstimulated CD4+ T cells sorted from spleen or lymph node cells, obtained before intestinal transplant. These receptors were obtained from a human donor who received an intestinal transplant.

The chain joins TRBV6-5 to TRBJ2-7, with a tentative D call TRBD2 (6 bases). CDR3 size: 13 residues. CDR1 is MNHEY, CDR2 SVGAGI, per germline. Trimming cost V 6 bases and J 3 bases, with 12 bases left between them. DNA for the CDR3: TGTGCCAGCAGGACAACCGGGGGCTACGAGCAGTACTTC. Amino acid sequence: CASRTTGGYEQYF.

This chain uses TRBV29-1 with TRBJ2-1; the match to TRBD2 covers 14 bases. Germline loops: CDR1 SQVTM, CDR2 ANQGSEA. The CDR3 is 15 amino acids. V shed 6 bases, J shed 3 bases, and the junction held 4 bases outside the gene matches. The chain's CDR3 is CSVDGTSGGYNEQFF. The DNA of the CDR3 is TGCAGCGTGGATGGGACTAGCGGGGGCTACAATGAGCAGTTCTTC.

This clone appeared once. This chain connects TRBV11-3 to TRBJ2-2; TRBD2 aligns across 8 bases. This CDR3 comprises 16 residues. After removal of 0 bases from V and 4 bases from J, the junction contained 4 bases not matched to a gene. Germline V gives CDR1 SGHNT, CDR2 YENEEA. The CDR3 loop is CASSLEAGGLTGELFF. CDR3 bases: TGTGCCAGCAGCTTAGAGGCGGGGGGCCTCACCGGGGAGCTGTTTTTT.

V usage is TRBV27 and J usage is TRBJ1-1, with 7 bases matching TRBD1. CDR3 length equals 15 residues. V was pared by 5 bases and J by 2 bases, with 8 bases of the junction left unmatched. From germline, CDR1 is MNHEY and CDR2 SMNVEV (reference sequence). The CDR3 coding sequence is TGTGCCAGCAGTCCTAGACAGGGAATTAACACTGAAGCTTTCTTT. It specifies CASSPRQGINTEAFF.

The chain employs TRBV6-5 and TRBJ2-1; D may be TRBD2 (5 bases). Per germline, CDR1 MNHEY and CDR2 SVGAGI. The CDR3 is 14 amino acids. V lost 2 bases to trimming and J lost 12 bases, with 17 bases between them. The CDR3 reads CASSYGGHNVGQFF. CDR3 DNA sequence: TGTGCCAGCAGTTACGGAGGTCATAACGTGGGGCAGTTCTTC.

In regard to this clone: This sample also contains other DNA sequences that code for the same CDR3. CDR3: CASSLSLAQETQYF. The CDR3 bases are TGCGCCAGCAGCCTGTCACTAGCCCAAGAGACCCAGTACTTC. The V and J genes are TRBV5-1 and TRBJ2-5, with D possibly TRBD2 on 6 matching bases. The CDR3 extends over 14 amino acids. Germline V CDR1 and CDR2: SGHRS, YFSETQ. Trimming took off 4 bases at V and 1 base at J, with 11 bases between the two ends.

The chain joins TRBV19 to TRBJ1-1; weak D call: TRBD1 (5 bases). V was cut by 5 bases and J by 1 base, with 5 bases left in between. This CDR3 has 12 residues. Germline CDR1 and CDR2: LNHDA and SQIVND (reference sequence). The CDR3 bases are TGTGCCAGTAGTGGACAGAACACTGAAGCTTTCTTT. The encoded protein is CASSGQNTEAFF.

This chain uses TRBV19 with TRBJ1-2; the D is unclear. V was trimmed by 3 bases and J by 3 bases, leaving 14 bases between them. Germline-derived CDR1 and CDR2 are LNHDA and SQIVND (reference sequence). The CDR3 consists of 15 residues. The CDR3 DNA follows: TGTGCCAGTAGTATCGGCCCCTCGGGAGACTATGGCTACACCTTC. Residues: CASSIGPSGDYGYTF.

The chain uses TRBV6-1 and TRBJ1-2; no clear D. The CDR3 runs 14 residues. From germline, CDR1 is MNHNS and CDR2 SASEGT. Trimming took off 2 bases at V and 8 bases at J, with 15 bases between the two ends. CDR3 in DNA: TGTGCCAGCAGTGAACGATGGGCGGGTGACGGCTACACCTTC. It translates to CASSERWAGDGYTF.

Points on this clone: An end of the junction differs from the germline gene, which may be a read error. Here the CDR3 reads CASSYYQAANEKLFF. The CDR3 DNA reads TGTGCCAGCAGCTACTACCAGGCCGCTAATGAAAAACTGTTTTTT. The chain uses TRBV6-5 and TRBJ1-4; D remains unclear. This CDR3 has 15 amino acids. Germline V CDR1 and CDR2: MNHEY, SVGAGI.

The V call is TRBV5-4, the J call TRBJ2-3; TRBD1 is a possible D gene (6 bases). With 10 bases removed from V and 0 bases from J, the gap between germline ends came to 15 bases. The CDR3 sequence is 14 residues long. Germline lookup yields CDR1 SGHNT and CDR2 YYREEE (reference sequence). In nucleotides, the CDR3 is TGTGCCTTTCTCAGGGGATCTAGCACAGATACGCAGTATTTT. Protein: CAFLRGSSTDTQYF.

The gene calls are TRBV5-1 and TRBJ1-1; TRBD1 matches at 8 bases. Per the germline V gene, CDR1 is SGHRS and CDR2 is YFSETQ. The J segment lost 0 bases and the V segment lost 5 bases, leaving 0 bases of the junction unmatched. This CDR3 comprises 13 residues. CDR3 protein: CASRGQVNTEAFF. CDR3 in DNA: TGCGCCAGCAGGGGACAGGTGAACACTGAAGCTTTCTTT.

The chain joins TRBV9 to TRBJ2-7; 9 nucleotides align to TRBD1. The CDR3 length is 14 residues. V lost 4 bases to trimming and J lost 6 bases; unmatched junction nucleotides: 8. Germline CDR1 is SGDLS and CDR2 is YYNGEE. CDR3 sequence: CASSKTGGAGEQYF. The CDR3 DNA reads TGTGCCAGCAGCAAAACAGGGGGCGCGGGCGAGCAGTACTTC. The entire variable domain, with the rest obtained from reference TRBV9 and TRBJ2-7, is as follows: DSGVTQTPKHLITATGQRVTLRCSPRSGDLSVYWYQQSLDQGLQFLIQYYNGEERAKGNILERFSAQQFPDLHSELNLSSLELGDSALYFCASSKTGGAGEQYFGPGTRLTVT.

CDR3 residues: CASSLSGVYSYEQYF. The DNA of the CDR3 is TGTGCCAGCAGCTTATCAGGGGTCTACTCCTACGAGCAGTACTTC. The chain joins TRBV7-3 to TRBJ2-7, with D possibly matching TRBD1 (6 bases). CDR3 length equals 15 residues. Germline CDR1 is SGHTA and CDR2 is FQGTGA. V gave up 2 bases and J gave up 0 bases, with 11 bases separating them.

The chain is built from TRBV7-9 and TRBJ2-7; 8 positions match TRBD1. V lost 5 bases, J lost 6 bases, and 12 bases stayed unmatched. CDR1 is SEHNR and CDR2 is FQNEAQ in the germline V gene (reference sequence). The CDR3 totals 15 residues. The CDR3 DNA sequence: TGTGCCAGCAGCCGCCAGGGGGCGTATAGTGGCGAGCAGTACTTC. It encodes CASSRQGAYSGEQYF. Full variable domain (outside the CDR3, taken from reference TRBV7-9 and TRBJ2-7): DTGVSQNPRHKITKRGQNVTFRCDPISEHNRLYWYRQTLGQGPEFLTYFQNEAQLEKSRLLSDRFSAERPKGSFSTLEIQRTEQGDSAMYLCASSRQGAYSGEQYFGPGTRLTVT.

The chain carries TRBV5-1 and TRBJ1-1, with 8 bases matching TRBD1. Germline V gives CDR1 SGHRS, CDR2 YFSETQ. Unmatched junction bases numbered 9, after V lost 5 bases and J lost 3 bases. The CDR3 loop spans 15 amino acids. The CDR3 sequence is CASRDRVSLDTEAFF. CDR3 bases: TGCGCCAGCAGGGACAGGGTCTCTCTAGACACTGAAGCTTTCTTT. Supplemented by reference TRBV5-1 and TRBJ1-1, the full variable domain reads KAGVTQTPRYLIKTRGQQVTLSCSPISGHRSVSWYQQTPGQGLQFLFEYFSETQRNKGNFPGRFSGRQFSNSRSEMNVSTLELGDSALYLCASRDRVSLDTEAFFGQGTRLTVV.

The J gene is TRBJ2-5, the V gene TRBV7-9; maybe TRBD1 (5 bases). With 1 base removed from V and 1 base from J, the gap between germline ends came to 7 bases. CDR1 and CDR2 (germline): SEHNR, FQNEAQ (reference sequence). The CDR3 consists of 14 residues. The DNA of the CDR3 is TGTGCCAGCAGCTTAGTAGGGGCCCAAGAGACCCAGTACTTC. Its translation: CASSLVGAQETQYF. The full variable domain, its missing parts supplied by reference TRBV7-9 and TRBJ2-5, is DTGVSQNPRHKITKRGQNVTFRCDPISEHNRLYWYRQTLGQGPEFLTYFQNEAQLEKSRLLSDRFSAERPKGSFSTLEIQRTEQGDSAMYLCASSLVGAQETQYFGPGTRLLVL.

This clone was found a few times. V is TRBV6-5 and J is TRBJ1-6, with 11 bases that match TRBD1. The CDR3 spans 15 residues. Trimming at V came to 6 bases and at J to 6 bases, leaving 4 bases not matched to a gene. Germline loops: CDR1 MNHEY, CDR2 SVGAGI. Here the CDR3 reads CASRGGTGGNSPLHF. The DNA of the CDR3 is TGTGCCAGCAGAGGCGGGACAGGGGGTAATTCACCCCTCCACTTT.

The CDR3 DNA reads as TGCGCCAGCAGCCCAGAGGGGGCGCGGGGCTACACCTTC. The encoded protein is CASSPEGARGYTF. This rearrangement joins TRBV5-1 to TRBJ1-2; TRBD1 aligns across 7 bases. The J segment lost 8 bases and the V segment lost 4 bases, leaving 8 bases of the junction unmatched. The germline V gene has CDR1 SGHRS and CDR2 YFSETQ. CDR3 length equals 13 residues.

This chain joins TRBV10-1 and TRBJ2-3; 9 positions agree with TRBD2. CDR3 length equals 16 residues. The germline V gene encodes CDR1 WNHNN and CDR2 SYGVQD (reference sequence). V shed 0 bases and J 4 bases; nucleotides not matched to a gene: 5. This CDR3 is CASSESGGGVADTQYF. CDR3 nucleotides: TGCGCCAGCAGTGAGTCTGGCGGGGGGGTAGCAGATACGCAGTATTTT.

This clone was seen more than once but under ten times. V usage is TRBV7-8 and J usage is TRBJ1-3; D is possibly TRBD1 (5 bases). Trimming removed 4 bases from V and 4 bases from J, with 11 bases in between. Looked up from germline, CDR1 is SGHVS and CDR2 is FQNEAQ. CDR3 length equals 14 residues. CDR3 amino acids: CASSSSHRGNTIYF. As DNA, the CDR3 is TGTGCCAGCAGCTCCTCTCACAGGGGAAACACCATATATTTT.

This clone was counted between two and nine times. The rearrangement links TRBV5-6 to TRBJ2-1; D unclear. V was pared by 7 bases and J by 15 bases, with 11 bases between. The germline V gene encodes CDR1 SGHDT and CDR2 YYEEEE. This CDR3 is 9 amino acids long. The chain's CDR3 is CASVESVFF. DNA for the CDR3: TGTGCCAGCGTGGAGAGTGTGTTCTTC.

This chain uses TRBV9 with TRBJ2-4; TRBD2 might be the D (5 bases). Trimming removed 3 bases at V and 1 base at J, with 8 bases between. This CDR3 is 14 amino acids long. Germline values: CDR1 SGDLS, CDR2 YYNGEE. CDR3 protein: CASSGERAKNIQYF. The DNA for the CDR3 is TGTGCCAGCAGCGGGGAGCGTGCCAAAAACATTCAGTACTTC.

Regarding this clone: Other DNA variants within this sample encode the same CDR3. The chain has TRBV19 and TRBJ1-2, with 7 bases matching TRBD1. The ends lost 3 bases at V and 2 bases at J; junction bases unmatched: 3. The CDR3 is 14 amino acids. Germline CDR1 reads LNHDA; CDR2 reads SQIVND (reference sequence). The CDR3 loop is CASSMTGSNYGYTF. The CDR3, as DNA: TGTGCCAGTAGTATGACAGGGAGCAACTATGGCTACACCTTC.

The chain links TRBV11-1 to TRBJ1-3; tentatively, D is TRBD1 (6 bases). CDR3 size: 15 residues. CDR1 is SGHAT, CDR2 FQDESV, per germline (reference sequence). V dropped 4 bases and J dropped 0 bases, with 10 bases sitting between them. Here the CDR3 reads CASSYGTSSGNTIYF. CDR3 sequence (DNA): TGTGCCAGCAGCTACGGGACAAGCTCTGGAAACACCATATATTTT.

The rearrangement links TRBV28 to TRBJ2-4; TRBD1 matches at 7 bases. The J segment lost 0 bases and the V segment lost 8 bases, leaving 19 bases of the junction unmatched. In germline, CDR1 is MDHEN, CDR2 SYDVKM. The CDR3 runs to 19 residues. The CDR3 spells CASRHAIGTEKLAKNIQYF. DNA for the CDR3: TGTGCCAGCCGACATGCCATCGGGACAGAGAAACTAGCCAAAAACATTCAGTACTTC.

CDR3 amino acids: CASSGGAGWNSPLHF. As DNA, the CDR3 is TGTGCCAGCAGCGGGGGGGCGGGGTGGAATTCACCCCTCCACTTT. This chain connects TRBV5-6 to TRBJ1-6; D is possibly TRBD1 (6 bases). The CDR3 spans 15 residues. V dropped 4 bases and J dropped 7 bases, with 15 bases sitting between them. Germline-derived CDR1 and CDR2 are SGHDT and YYEEEE.

The chain recombines TRBV6-5 with TRBJ2-7; no firm D call. Deletions cut 2 bases from V and 3 bases from J, with 11 bases between. Germline V gene sequence: CDR1 MNHEY, CDR2 SVGAGI. This CDR3 is built from 14 residues. The CDR3 is CASSYVKGGYEQYF. CDR3 sequence (DNA): TGTGCCAGCAGTTACGTAAAAGGCGGCTACGAGCAGTACTTC.